The next 28 T cell receptor beta chains were all read from a single sample in a study of early T cells in non-severe SARS-CoV-2 infection. TCRdb called the 5' RACE reads again in MiXCR, with one record for every CDR3 protein. The sample consists of approximately 70,000 distinct CDR3 sequences, 12% of them appearing once. This specimen was whole blood, taken at baseline. These receptors all come from an adult who was a healthcare worker with PCR-confirmed SARS-CoV-2 infection or an uninfected control (not recorded which).

This clonotype was picked up a small number of times. The chain employs TRBV7-9 and TRBJ2-5, with 8 bases aligning to TRBD2. Germline V gene sequence: CDR1 SEHNR, CDR2 FQNEAQ (reference sequence). Trimming cost V 4 bases and J 4 bases; bases outside gene matches: 8. CDR3 size: 15 residues. In nucleotides, the CDR3 is TGTGCCAGCAGCTCGCCGGGGACTAGGGCAGAGACCCAGTACTTC. As protein: CASSSPGTRAETQYF.

This clonotype has a handful of counts. This sequence joins TRBV7-3 and TRBJ1-2; TRBD1 matches at 9 bases. The CDR3 length is 14 residues. V lost 2 bases to trimming and J lost 8 bases; unmatched junction nucleotides: 6. Germline CDR1 is SGHTA and CDR2 is FQGTGA. The CDR3: CASSLGTGTQGYTF. DNA for the CDR3: TGTGCCAGCAGCTTAGGGACAGGGACACAAGGCTACACCTTC.

This clonotype was observed many times. The genes are TRBV28 and TRBJ2-7, with D perhaps TRBD1 or TRBD2 (5 bases each). Germline V CDR1 and CDR2: MDHEN, SYDVKM. The CDR3 runs 14 residues. V was cut by 5 bases and J by 7 bases, with 18 bases left in between. CDR3 sequence reads: CASSPRKDEGEQYF. The CDR3 coding sequence is TGTGCCAGCAGTCCGCGCAAGGACGAGGGGGAGCAGTACTTC. The full variable domain, completed using reference TRBV28 and TRBJ2-7, is DVKVTQSSRYLVKRTGEKVFLECVQDMDHENMFWYRQDPGLGLRLIYFSYDVKMKEKGDIPEGYSVSREKKERFSLILESASTNQTSMYLCASSPRKDEGEQYFGPGTRLTVT.

This clonotype turned up a few times. The V call is TRBV6-5, the J call TRBJ2-7; D may be TRBD2 (7 bases). Deletions cut 5 bases from V and 6 bases from J, with 17 bases between. The germline V gene encodes CDR1 MNHEY and CDR2 SVGAGI. CDR3 length equals 14 residues. CDR3 in DNA: TGTGCCAGCAGTACGGGGGGACACGGAGGCGAGCAGTACTTC. This encodes CASSTGGHGGEQYF.

The V gene is TRBV20-1, the J gene TRBJ1-2; 7 bases match TRBD1. Germline-derived CDR1 and CDR2 are DFQATT and SNEGSKA (reference sequence). V trimming: 3 bases; J trimming: 1 base; junction bases outside the gene matches: 8. There are 15 residues in the CDR3. DNA of the CDR3: TGCAGTGCTAGGGACACGACAGGGAATAACTATGGCTACACCTTC. Translated, it gives CSARDTTGNNYGYTF.

The rearrangement links TRBV7-9 to TRBJ2-2, with 10 bases matching TRBD2. This CDR3 spans 16 amino acids. Germline lookup yields CDR1 SEHNR and CDR2 FQNEAQ (reference sequence). Trimming cost V 5 bases and J 8 bases; bases outside gene matches: 11. CDR3 DNA: TGTGCCAGCAGCACCCGACTAGCGGGCACCGGGGGGGAGCTGTTTTTT. It codes for CASSTRLAGTGGELFF.

V and J are TRBV28 and TRBJ2-7; D perhaps matches TRBD1 (5 bases). Trimming shortened V by 6 bases and J by 3 bases, and 15 bases separated the two germline ends. Germline V CDR1 and CDR2: MDHEN, SYDVKM. The CDR3 extends over 14 amino acids. Written as DNA, the CDR3 is TGTGCCAGCAGCCTCCGGCCAGGGCACTACGAGCAGTACTTC. Translated, it gives CASSLRPGHYEQYF.

This clonotype was counted at least ten times. Germline and junction disagree at one end, which may indicate a read error. The gene calls are TRBV7-7 and TRBJ2-2; D gene uncertain. From germline, CDR1 is SSHAT and CDR2 FNYEAQ (reference sequence). The CDR3 spans 15 residues. The CDR3 DNA sequence: TGTGCTAGCAGCCCTCGGCCCACGAACACCGGGGAGCTGTTTTTT. This sequence encodes CASSPRPTNTGELFF. The full variable domain, rest sourced from reference TRBV7-7 and TRBJ2-2, is GAGVSQSPRYKVTKRGQDVTLRCDPISSHATLYWYQQALGQGPEFLTYFNYEAQPDKSGLPSDRFSAERPEGSISTLTIQRTEQRDSAMYRCASSPRPTNTGELFFGEGSRLTVL.

The rearrangement uses TRBV13 and TRBJ2-3; no firm D call. V gave up 0 bases and J gave up 1 base, with 2 bases separating them. Germline loops: CDR1 PRHDT, CDR2 FYEKMQ (reference sequence). The CDR3 consists of 13 residues. This CDR3 reads CASSLGCTDTQYF. DNA of the CDR3: TGTGCCAGCAGCTTAGGCTGCACAGATACGCAGTATTTT. The variable domain in full, completed from reference TRBV13 and TRBJ2-3, reads AAGVIQSPRHLIKEKRETATLKCYPIPRHDTVYWYQQGPGQDPQFLISFYEKMQSDKGSIPDRFSAQQFSDYHSELNMSSLELGDSALYFCASSLGCTDTQYFGPGTRLTVL.

This clonotype was seen a few times. The chain joins TRBV5-1 to TRBJ2-3; the D is unclear. This CDR3 spans 16 amino acids. The germline V and J ends were trimmed by 4 bases and 2 bases, with 17 bases remaining between them. Germline V gives CDR1 SGHRS, CDR2 YFSETQ. Here the CDR3 DNA reads TGCGCCAGCAGCCCCCCCGGGTCCCCTTCCACAGATACGCAGTATTTT. Its protein product is CASSPPGSPSTDTQYF.

This clonotype occurred a few times. This chain connects TRBV2 to TRBJ2-7; 8 positions agree with TRBD2. CDR1 and CDR2 (germline): SNHLY, FYNNEI. There are 13 residues in the CDR3. V was clipped by 7 bases and J by 5 bases; unmatched bases: 7. Here the CDR3 DNA reads TGTGCCAGCACCCAGCGGGGGTTCGACGAGCAGTACTTC. It encodes CASTQRGFDEQYF.

This chain uses TRBV6-7 with TRBJ2-2; no definite D call. TRBV6-7 is recorded as an ORF, its role being uncertain. The CDR3 sequence is 15 residues long. V was trimmed by 3 bases and J by 0 bases, leaving 8 bases between them. CDR3 region: CASSYASTNTGELFF. As DNA, the CDR3 is TGTGCCAGCAGTTATGCGTCTACGAACACCGGGGAGCTGTTTTTT.

Written as DNA, the CDR3 is TGCAGCTCAAAAGCGGGGATTCAAGAGACCCAGTACTTC. It codes for CSSKAGIQETQYF. The chain links TRBV20-1 to TRBJ2-5; TRBD2 agrees at 7 bases. Germline V gene sequence: CDR1 DFQATT, CDR2 SNEGSKA (reference sequence). There are 13 residues in the CDR3.

This clonotype was recorded a few times. The J gene is TRBJ1-4, the V gene TRBV12-3 or TRBV12-4; D gene ambiguous. The CDR3 loop spans 15 amino acids. Between the trimmed V and J ends, which lost 5 bases and 0 bases, there was a span of 10 bases. The CDR3 nucleotides are TGTGCCAGCAGTCTAACCCAAGCAACTAATGAAAAACTGTTTTTT. This encodes CASSLTQATNEKLFF.

This clonotype was found many times. This chain connects TRBV19 to TRBJ2-1, with 13 positions matching TRBD2. Germline V gene lookup returns CDR1 LNHDA and CDR2 SQIVND (reference sequence). This CDR3 is 16 amino acids long. The junction had 8 bases not matched to a gene; V was cut back by 5 bases and J by 7 bases. The chain's CDR3 is CASSPWTSGGINEQFF. For the CDR3, the DNA is TGTGCCAGTAGTCCCTGGACTAGCGGGGGTATTAATGAGCAGTTCTTC.

At least ten counts were recorded for this clonotype. The chain has TRBV7-8 and TRBJ2-3; D is undetermined. CDR1 and CDR2 (germline): SGHVS, FQNEAQ. V lost 5 bases and J 2 bases, leaving 11 bases between the germline ends. The CDR3 runs to 14 residues. The CDR3 protein is CASSPKTYTDTQYF. CDR3 DNA: TGTGCCAGCAGCCCGAAGACCTACACAGATACGCAGTATTTT.

This clonotype occurred many times. The chain combines TRBV11-2 with TRBJ2-2; maybe TRBD1 (6 bases). Trimming removed 6 bases from V and 2 bases from J, with 16 bases in between. Germline V gives CDR1 SGHAT, CDR2 FQNNGV. This CDR3 contains 16 residues. The DNA of the CDR3 is TGTGCCAGCAGTCTACAACCGGGACACAACACCGGGGAGCTGTTTTTT. Protein product: CASSLQPGHNTGELFF.

This clonotype has just a few counts. V and J are TRBV6-2 or TRBV6-3 and TRBJ2-1; 8 bases match TRBD1. CDR3 size: 15 residues. The V gene's germline CDR1 is MNHEY and CDR2 SVGEGT. V lost 6 bases to trimming and J lost 12 bases; unmatched junction nucleotides: 16. CDR3 protein: CASRPDRTGHVRQFF. The CDR3 nucleotides read TGTGCCAGCAGACCCGACAGGACAGGGCATGTTCGGCAGTTCTTC.

Judged by abundance, this clonotype is medium-sized. This rearrangement joins TRBV7-2 to TRBJ2-5; possible D gene TRBD1, 6 bases. The germline gives CDR1 SGHTA, CDR2 FQGNSA. This CDR3 contains 23 residues. The ends were cut back, 8 bases at V and 2 bases at J, with 42 bases in the middle. CDR3 nucleotide sequence: TGTGCCAGCGGCCCTCAACCACAGGGATCCCGATCTTACCAAGAACAAATGCAAGAGACCCAGTACTTC. Protein sequence: CASGPQPQGSRSYQEQMQETQYF.

The chain couples TRBV6-2 or TRBV6-3 to TRBJ2-7, with D tentatively TRBD1 (5 bases). V lost 5 bases to trimming and J lost 2 bases, with 13 bases between them. There are 14 residues in the CDR3. Per the germline V gene, CDR1 is MNHEY and CDR2 is SVGEGT. CDR3 in amino acids: CASSPDTATYEQYF. CDR3 nucleotide sequence: TGTGCCAGCAGTCCGGACACGGCGACCTACGAGCAGTACTTC.

This clonotype has just a few counts. The V gene is TRBV6-1, the J gene TRBJ2-1; TRBD1 aligns across 10 bases. Germline CDR1 MNHNS, CDR2 SASEGT. The CDR3 is 16 residues long. V shed 4 bases, J shed 0 bases, and the junction held 3 bases outside the gene matches. CDR3 coding DNA: TGTGCCAGCAGTGGACAGGGGGCGAGCTCCTACAATGAGCAGTTCTTC. Translated, it gives CASSGQGASSYNEQFF.

This clonotype was seen at least ten times. The DNA for the CDR3 is TGTGCCAGTAGTATCGGCTACACCACAGATACGCAGTATTTT. It specifies CASSIGYTTDTQYF. V is TRBV19 and J is TRBJ2-3; D gene uncertain. V lost 3 bases, J lost 2 bases, and 9 bases lay in between. Per the germline V gene, CDR1 is LNHDA and CDR2 is SQIVND (reference sequence). The CDR3 has 14 amino acids.

This clonotype came up many times. The chain couples TRBV14 to TRBJ2-3, with 7 bases aligning to TRBD1. This CDR3 has 16 residues. Trimming cost V 2 bases and J 0 bases; bases outside gene matches: 5. CDR1 SGHDN and CDR2 FVKESK come from the germline V gene. Here the CDR3 reads CASSQRTGSSTDTQYF. CDR3 coding DNA: TGTGCCAGCAGCCAACGGACAGGCTCTAGCACAGATACGCAGTATTTT.

This chain links TRBV24-1 with TRBJ1-2; D remains unclear. V lost 1 base and J 3 bases, leaving 14 bases between the germline ends. From germline, CDR1 is KGHDR and CDR2 SFDVKD. The CDR3 contains 16 residues. CDR3 in amino acids: CATSDLRPHKYYGYTF. The CDR3 region has the DNA TGTGCCACCAGTGATTTACGGCCACATAAGTACTATGGCTACACCTTC.

The genes are TRBV2 and TRBJ2-5, with D possibly called TRBD1 or TRBD2 (5 bases each). V lost 6 bases to trimming and J lost 0 bases, with 11 bases between them. In germline, CDR1 is SNHLY, CDR2 FYNNEI. This CDR3 has 14 residues. DNA of the CDR3: TGTGCCAGCAGCCCTTTGGGGGACCAAGAGACCCAGTACTTC. Its protein product is CASSPLGDQETQYF.

This chain links TRBV18 with TRBJ2-7, with no clear D. CDR1 and CDR2 (germline): KGHSH, LQKENI. V was cut by 3 bases and J by 1 base, with 10 bases left in between. The CDR3 runs 14 residues. CDR3 sequence (DNA): TGTGCCAGCTCACCCGCGCAGCAGTCCTACGAGCAGTACTTC. Protein: CASSPAQQSYEQYF.

The chain recombines TRBV29-1 with TRBJ2-7; TRBD1 matches at 11 bases. The CDR3 sequence is 13 residues long. CDR1 is SQVTM, CDR2 ANQGSEA, per germline. V lost 6 bases, J lost 4 bases, and 5 bases stayed unmatched. CDR3 in amino acids: CSVRTGGMYEQYF. The CDR3 DNA is TGCAGCGTCCGGACAGGGGGCATGTACGAGCAGTACTTC.

The sample holds one count of this clonotype. As the CDR3 is not closed by the conserved phenylalanine or tryptophan, this likely results from a read error. V gene TRBV4-2 combines with J gene TRBJ2-7, with 8 bases identical to TRBD1. This CDR3 has 15 residues. V lost 1 base and J lost 3; bases outside the gene matches: 5. CDR1 is LGHNA, CDR2 YNFKEQ, per germline. The CDR3 sequence is CASSQVGQGDYEQYI. CDR3 nucleotides: TGTGCCAGCAGCCAAGTAGGACAGGGTGACTACGAGCAGTACATC.